These 4 T cell receptor beta chains share one sample of origin, sequenced in a study of shared clonotypes between healthy human individuals. TCRdb keeps only in-frame clones here, not all; method: immunoSEQ multiplex PCR. The sample records 100,000 or so clones, less than 75% being singletons. Sequenced input: memory CD8+ T cells sorted from blood. Described subset: CD45RO+ cells pooled with CCR7-negative TemRA cells. These receptors all stem from a woman younger than 45 in good health.

As for this clone: Other DNA sequences in this specimen translate into the identical CDR3. V and J are TRBV9 and TRBJ1-1, with D maybe TRBD1 (5 bases). CDR1 and CDR2 (germline): SGDLS, YYNGEE. CDR3 size: 13 residues. V shed 2 bases and J shed 5 bases, with 10 bases lying between them. Here the CDR3 DNA reads TGTGCCAGCAGCGTCTCATGGGGGACTGAAGCTTTCTTT. Its translation is CASSVSWGTEAFF.

V usage is TRBV7-9 and J usage is TRBJ1-1; D perhaps matches TRBD1 (5 bases). V was trimmed by 5 bases and J by 6 bases, leaving 10 bases between them. The germline CDR1 and CDR2 sequences are SEHNR and FQNEAQ (reference sequence). This CDR3 comprises 12 residues. The CDR3 sequence: CASSQGSAEAFF. The CDR3 coding sequence is TGTGCCAGCAGCCAGGGATCCGCTGAAGCTTTCTTT.

In its sample, this clone ranks as medium-sized. This chain joins TRBV9 and TRBJ2-2; D gene ambiguous. V shed 4 bases and J shed 1 base, with 17 bases lying between them. Germline CDR1 is SGDLS and CDR2 is YYNGEE. The CDR3 is made up of 17 amino acids. The CDR3 sequence: CASSKYYQILNTGELFF. The CDR3 nucleotides read TGTGCCAGCAGCAAATATTACCAAATTTTGAACACCGGGGAGCTGTTTTTT.

The chain is built from TRBV5-1 and TRBJ1-2; no clear D gene. V was clipped by 2 bases and J by 2 bases, with 7 bases between them. The CDR3 length is 13 residues. Germline CDR1 SGHRS, CDR2 YFSETQ. The CDR3 spells CASSFLGNYGYTF. The CDR3 DNA reads as TGCGCCAGCAGCTTTTTGGGGAACTATGGCTACACCTTC. Complete variable domain (other parts from reference TRBV5-1 and TRBJ1-2): KAGVTQTPRYLIKTRGQQVTLSCSPISGHRSVSWYQQTPGQGLQFLFEYFSETQRNKGNFPGRFSGRQFSNSRSEMNVSTLELGDSALYLCASSFLGNYGYTFGSGTRLTVV.